This passage covers 3 T cell receptor beta chains from one sample sequenced in a study of CD8 T cells in ankylosing spondylitis. TCRdb re-derived calls from the 5' RACE reads in MiXCR, one entry per CDR3 protein. The sample lists about 120,000 distinct CDR3 sequences; roughly 13% were seen once. The source material was blood, either unsorted or a sorted T cell fraction (not recorded which). The origin of the receptors is a female donor with ankylosing spondylitis or in good health (not recorded which).

This clonotype was seen a few times. The rearrangement uses TRBV6-1 and TRBJ2-5, with D possibly being TRBD1 (6 bases). Trimming pared 5 bases from V and 5 bases from J, leaving 18 bases between. This CDR3 has 15 amino acids. Germline V gene sequence: CDR1 MNHNS, CDR2 SASEGT. The CDR3 is CASSIGQLSSETQYF. The CDR3 DNA follows: TGTGCCAGCAGTATTGGACAGCTCTCGTCGGAGACCCAGTACTTC.

This clonotype was counted between two and nine times. The V call is TRBV9, the J call TRBJ2-3; D remains ambiguous. The V end was cut by 0 bases, the J end by 1 base, with 6 bases between. Germline CDR1 reads SGDLS; CDR2 reads YYNGEE. This CDR3 contains 14 residues. In nucleotides, the CDR3 is TGTGCCAGCAGCGTAGTGGACCGCACAGATACGCAGTATTTT. It yields the protein CASSVVDRTDTQYF.

This clonotype was detected only a few times. V and J are TRBV19 and TRBJ2-7; 7 nucleotides agree with TRBD1. Looked up from germline, CDR1 is LNHDA and CDR2 is SQIVND (reference sequence). V was pared by 11 bases and J by 4 bases, with 8 bases of the junction left unmatched. The CDR3 runs to 12 residues. The CDR3 bases are TGTGCCCGATACCGGGACAGTTACGAGCAGTACTTC. This encodes CARYRDSYEQYF.